This T cell receptor (beta chain) was recorded in a study of T cell responses to AZD1222 COVID-19 vaccine. Findings and limits, study-wide: Only a handful of AZD1222 recipients, several in all, had baseline seropositivity. All repertoire sampling was performed exclusively after the peak T cell response. The CD4 TCRs associated with vaccination extended across spike and predominated at 160-218 and 743-854. Clonal diversity may have been underestimated in mostly white British donors.

Regarding this clone: Its antigen is currently unknown.

Data came from immunoSEQ multiplex PCR; TCRdb stores just in-frame clones and leaves some out. The data contain over 100,000 clones, 70% to 90% of them seen just once; the ten biggest clones take up approximately 20%. CDR3 length: 15 amino acids. Germline CDR1 SGHRS, CDR2 YFSETQ. V was pared by 7 bases and J by 1 base, with 2 bases of the junction left unmatched. The sequencing used peripheral blood, collected on day 0 of AZD1222 vaccination. The TCR was taken from an adult in good health. The rearrangement links TRBV5-1 to TRBJ2-2; 12 bases are shared with TRBD2. CDR3 nucleotides: TGCGCCAGCCGACTAGCGGGGGAGAACACCGGGGAGCTGTTTTTT. Its translation: CASRLAGENTGELFF.